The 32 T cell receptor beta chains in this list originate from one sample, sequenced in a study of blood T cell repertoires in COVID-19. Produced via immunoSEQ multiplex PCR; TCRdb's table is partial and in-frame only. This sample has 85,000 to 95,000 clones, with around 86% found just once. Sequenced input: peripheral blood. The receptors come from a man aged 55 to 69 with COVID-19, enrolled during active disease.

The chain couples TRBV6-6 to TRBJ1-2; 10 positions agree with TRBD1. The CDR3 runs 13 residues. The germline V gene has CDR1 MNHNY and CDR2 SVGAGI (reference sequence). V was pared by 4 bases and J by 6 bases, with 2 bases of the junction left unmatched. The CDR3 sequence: CASSSGTGDGYTF. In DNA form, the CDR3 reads TGTGCCAGCAGTTCCGGGACAGGGGATGGCTACACCTTC.

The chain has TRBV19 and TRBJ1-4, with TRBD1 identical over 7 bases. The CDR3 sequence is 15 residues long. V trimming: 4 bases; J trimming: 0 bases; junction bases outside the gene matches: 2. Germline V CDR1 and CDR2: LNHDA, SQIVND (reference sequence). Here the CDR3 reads CASSTGTATNEKLFF. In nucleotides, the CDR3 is TGTGCCAGTAGTACCGGGACAGCAACTAATGAAAAACTGTTTTTT.

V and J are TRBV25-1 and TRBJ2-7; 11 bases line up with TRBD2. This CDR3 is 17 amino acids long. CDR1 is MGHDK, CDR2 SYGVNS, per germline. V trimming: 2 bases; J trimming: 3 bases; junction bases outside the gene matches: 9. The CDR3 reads CASSEPSQTSGIYEQYF. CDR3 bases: TGTGCCAGCAGTGAACCCTCTCAGACTAGCGGGATCTACGAGCAGTACTTC.

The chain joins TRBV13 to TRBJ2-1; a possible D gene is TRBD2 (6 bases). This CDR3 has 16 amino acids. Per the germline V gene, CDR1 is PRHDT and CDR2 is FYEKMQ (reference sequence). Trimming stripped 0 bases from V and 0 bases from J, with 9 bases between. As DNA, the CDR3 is TGTGCCAGCAGCTTAGGCCTCGGGGGCTCCTACAATGAGCAGTTCTTC. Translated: CASSLGLGGSYNEQFF.

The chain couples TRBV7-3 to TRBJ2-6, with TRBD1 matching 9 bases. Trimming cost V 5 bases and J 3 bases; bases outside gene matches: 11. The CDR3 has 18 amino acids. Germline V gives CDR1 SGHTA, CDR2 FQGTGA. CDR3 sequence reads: CASSPMDRGEVGANVLTF. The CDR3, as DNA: TGTGCCAGCAGCCCAATGGACAGGGGCGAGGTTGGGGCCAACGTCCTGACTTTC. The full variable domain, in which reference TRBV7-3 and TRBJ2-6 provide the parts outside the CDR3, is GAGVSQTPSNKVTEKGKYVELRCDPISGHTALYWYRQSLGQGPEFLIYFQGTGAADDSGLPNDRFFAVRPEGSVSTLKIQRTERGDSAVYLCASSPMDRGEVGANVLTFGAGSRLTVL.

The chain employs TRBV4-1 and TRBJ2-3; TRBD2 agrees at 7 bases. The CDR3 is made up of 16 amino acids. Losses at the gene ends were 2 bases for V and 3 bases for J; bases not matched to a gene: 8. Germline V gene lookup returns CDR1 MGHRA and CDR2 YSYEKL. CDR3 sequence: CASSQLSGQPTDTQYF. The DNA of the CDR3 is TGCGCCAGCAGCCAACTTAGCGGGCAACCGACAGATACGCAGTATTTT.

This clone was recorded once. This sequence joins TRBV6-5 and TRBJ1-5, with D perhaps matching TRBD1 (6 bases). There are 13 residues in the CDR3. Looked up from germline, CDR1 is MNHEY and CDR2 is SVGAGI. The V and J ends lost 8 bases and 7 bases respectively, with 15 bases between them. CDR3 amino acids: CASEGGEEQPQHF. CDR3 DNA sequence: TGTGCCAGCGAAGGGGGGGAGGAACAGCCCCAGCATTTT.

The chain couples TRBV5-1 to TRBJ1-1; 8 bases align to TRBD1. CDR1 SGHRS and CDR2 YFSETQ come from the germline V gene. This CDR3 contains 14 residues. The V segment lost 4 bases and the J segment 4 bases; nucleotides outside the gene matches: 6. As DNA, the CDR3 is TGCGCCAGCAGCCTCACAGGGGGAGGCACTGAAGCTTTCTTT. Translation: CASSLTGGGTEAFF.

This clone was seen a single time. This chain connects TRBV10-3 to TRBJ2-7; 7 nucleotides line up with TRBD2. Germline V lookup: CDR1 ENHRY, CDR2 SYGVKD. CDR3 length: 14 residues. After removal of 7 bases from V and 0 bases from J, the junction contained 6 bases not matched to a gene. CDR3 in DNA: TGTGCCATCACTGCTAGCGGCAGCTCCTACGAGCAGTACTTC. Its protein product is CAITASGSSYEQYF.

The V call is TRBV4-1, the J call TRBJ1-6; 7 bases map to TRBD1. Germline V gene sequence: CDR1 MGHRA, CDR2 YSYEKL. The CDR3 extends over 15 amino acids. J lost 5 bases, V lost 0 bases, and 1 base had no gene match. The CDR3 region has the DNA TGCGCCAGCAGCCAAGAACAGGGGAATAATTCACCCCTCCACTTT. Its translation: CASSQEQGNNSPLHF.

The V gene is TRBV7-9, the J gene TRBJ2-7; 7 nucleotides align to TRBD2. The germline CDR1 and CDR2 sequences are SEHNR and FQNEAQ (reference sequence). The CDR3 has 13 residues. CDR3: CAGGSSGIYEQYF. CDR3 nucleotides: TGTGCTGGGGGGTCTAGCGGCATATACGAGCAGTACTTC. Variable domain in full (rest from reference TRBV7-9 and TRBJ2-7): DTGVSQNPRHKITKRGQNVTFRCDPISEHNRLYWYRQTLGQGPEFLTYFQNEAQLEKSRLLSDRFSAERPKGSFSTLEIQRTEQGDSAMYLCAGGSSGIYEQYFGPGTRLTVT.

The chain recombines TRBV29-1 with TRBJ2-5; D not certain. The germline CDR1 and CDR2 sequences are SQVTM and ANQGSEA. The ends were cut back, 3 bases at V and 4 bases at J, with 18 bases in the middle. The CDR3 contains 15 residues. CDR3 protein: CSVEQRATLRETQYF. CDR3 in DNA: TGCAGCGTTGAGCAAAGAGCGACCCTCAGAGAGACCCAGTACTTC.

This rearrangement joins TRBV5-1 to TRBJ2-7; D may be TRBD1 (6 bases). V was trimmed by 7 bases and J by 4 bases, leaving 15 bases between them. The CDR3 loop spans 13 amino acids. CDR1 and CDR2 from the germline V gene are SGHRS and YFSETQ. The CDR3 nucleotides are TGCGCCAGCTCGAAGGGGGAGTGGTACGAGCAGTACTTC. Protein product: CASSKGEWYEQYF.

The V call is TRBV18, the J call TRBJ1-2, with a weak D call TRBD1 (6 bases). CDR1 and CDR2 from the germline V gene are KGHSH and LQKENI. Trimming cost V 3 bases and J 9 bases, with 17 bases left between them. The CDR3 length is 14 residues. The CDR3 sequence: CASSPVQGIQSYTF. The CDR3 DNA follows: TGTGCCAGCTCACCTGTACAGGGCATTCAGAGCTACACCTTC.

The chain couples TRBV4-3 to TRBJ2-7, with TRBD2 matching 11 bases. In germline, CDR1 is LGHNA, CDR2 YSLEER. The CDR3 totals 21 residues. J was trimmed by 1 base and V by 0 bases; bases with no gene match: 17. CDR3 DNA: TGCGCCAGCAGCCAAGATGGTGGTAATAGCGGGAGGGCCATGAAGTCCTACGAGCAGTACTTC. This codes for CASSQDGGNSGRAMKSYEQYF.

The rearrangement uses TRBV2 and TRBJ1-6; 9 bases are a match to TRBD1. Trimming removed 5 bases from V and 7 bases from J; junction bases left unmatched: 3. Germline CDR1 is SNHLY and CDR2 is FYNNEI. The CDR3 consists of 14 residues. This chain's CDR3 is CASSLQGANSPLHF. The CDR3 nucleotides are TGTGCCAGCAGTTTACAGGGGGCCAATTCACCCCTCCACTTT. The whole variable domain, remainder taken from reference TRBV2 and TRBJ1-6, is EPEVTQTPSHQVTQMGQEVILRCVPISNHLYFYWYRQILGQKVEFLVSFYNNEISEKSEIFDDQFSVERPDGSNFTLKIRSTKLEDSAMYFCASSLQGANSPLHFGNGTRLTVT.

CDR3 in DNA: TGTGCCAGTAGTGGGGACAGGGTTGCTTATTATGGCTACACCTTC. Its protein product is CASSGDRVAYYGYTF. The gene calls are TRBV19 and TRBJ1-2, with 9 bases matching TRBD1. The CDR3 covers 15 residues. Germline-derived CDR1 and CDR2 are LNHDA and SQIVND (reference sequence). The junction had 9 bases not matched to a gene; V was cut back by 5 bases and J by 5 bases.

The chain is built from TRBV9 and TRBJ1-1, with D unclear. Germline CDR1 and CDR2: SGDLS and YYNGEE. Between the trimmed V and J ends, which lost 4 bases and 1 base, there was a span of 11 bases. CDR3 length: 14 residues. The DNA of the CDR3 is TGTGCCAGCAGCCTGCATGAGGGGAACACTGAAGCTTTCTTT. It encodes CASSLHEGNTEAFF.

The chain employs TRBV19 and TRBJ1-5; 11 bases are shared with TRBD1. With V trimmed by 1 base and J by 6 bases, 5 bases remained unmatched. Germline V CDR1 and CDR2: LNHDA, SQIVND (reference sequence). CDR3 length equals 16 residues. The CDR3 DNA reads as TGTGCCAGTAGTATAGCGGACAGGGGGCTCCCTCAGCCCCAGCATTTT. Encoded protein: CASSIADRGLPQPQHF.

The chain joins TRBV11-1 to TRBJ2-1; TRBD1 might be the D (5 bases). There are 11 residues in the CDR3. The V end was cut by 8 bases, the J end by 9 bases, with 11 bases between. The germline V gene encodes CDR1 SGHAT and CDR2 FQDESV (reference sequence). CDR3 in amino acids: CASAYQGEQFF. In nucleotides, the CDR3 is TGTGCCAGCGCGTACCAGGGTGAGCAGTTCTTC.

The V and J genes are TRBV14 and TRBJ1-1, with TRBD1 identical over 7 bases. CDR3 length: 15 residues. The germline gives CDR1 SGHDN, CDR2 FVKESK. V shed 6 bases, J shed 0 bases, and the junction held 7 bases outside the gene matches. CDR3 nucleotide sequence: TGTGCCAGCAGTCGGGACAGCGAAGTGAACACTGAAGCTTTCTTT. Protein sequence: CASSRDSEVNTEAFF.

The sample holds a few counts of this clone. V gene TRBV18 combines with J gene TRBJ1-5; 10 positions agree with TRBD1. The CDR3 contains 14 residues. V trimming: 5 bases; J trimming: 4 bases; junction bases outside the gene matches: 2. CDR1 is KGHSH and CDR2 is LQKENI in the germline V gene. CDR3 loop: CASSSGQGNQPQHF. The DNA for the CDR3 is TGTGCCAGCTCATCGGGACAGGGGAATCAGCCCCAGCATTTT.

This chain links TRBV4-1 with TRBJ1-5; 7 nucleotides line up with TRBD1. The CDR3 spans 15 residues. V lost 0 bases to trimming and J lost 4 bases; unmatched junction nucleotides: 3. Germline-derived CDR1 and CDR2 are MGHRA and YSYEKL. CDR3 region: CASSQEIRGNQPQHF. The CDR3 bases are TGCGCCAGCAGCCAAGAGATCAGGGGGAATCAGCCCCAGCATTTT.

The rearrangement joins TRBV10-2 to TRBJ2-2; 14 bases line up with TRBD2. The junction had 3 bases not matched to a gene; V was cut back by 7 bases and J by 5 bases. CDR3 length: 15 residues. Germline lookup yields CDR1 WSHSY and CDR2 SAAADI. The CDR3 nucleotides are TGCGCCAGCAAAAGACTAGCGGGAGGGACCGGGGAGCTGTTTTTT. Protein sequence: CASKRLAGGTGELFF.

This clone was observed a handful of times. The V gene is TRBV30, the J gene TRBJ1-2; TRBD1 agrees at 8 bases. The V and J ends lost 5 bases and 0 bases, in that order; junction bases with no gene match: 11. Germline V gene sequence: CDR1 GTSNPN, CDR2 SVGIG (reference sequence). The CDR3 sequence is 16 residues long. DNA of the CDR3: TGTGCCTGGTTCCGGGACAGGACCCGAACTAACTATGGCTACACCTTC. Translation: CAWFRDRTRTNYGYTF.

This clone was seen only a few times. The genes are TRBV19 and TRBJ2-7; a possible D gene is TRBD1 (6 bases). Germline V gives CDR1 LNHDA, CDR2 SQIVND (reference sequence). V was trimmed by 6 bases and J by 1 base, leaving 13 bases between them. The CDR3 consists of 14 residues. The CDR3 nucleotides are TGTGCCAGTAGCCCACAGGGCGGATCCTACGAGCAGTACTTC. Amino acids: CASSPQGGSYEQYF.

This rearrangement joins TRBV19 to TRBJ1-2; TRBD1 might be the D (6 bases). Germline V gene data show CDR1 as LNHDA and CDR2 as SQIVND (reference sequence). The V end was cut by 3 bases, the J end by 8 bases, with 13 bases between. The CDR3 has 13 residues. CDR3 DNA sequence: TGTGCCAGTAGTATTAGACAGGCGGGCGGCTACACCTTC. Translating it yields CASSIRQAGGYTF.

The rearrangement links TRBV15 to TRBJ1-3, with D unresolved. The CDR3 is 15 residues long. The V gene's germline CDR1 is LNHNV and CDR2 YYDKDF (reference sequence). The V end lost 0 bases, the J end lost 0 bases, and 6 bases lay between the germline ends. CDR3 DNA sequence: TGTGCCACCAGCAGAGATCCCCTCTCTGGAAACACCATATATTTT. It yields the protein CATSRDPLSGNTIYF.

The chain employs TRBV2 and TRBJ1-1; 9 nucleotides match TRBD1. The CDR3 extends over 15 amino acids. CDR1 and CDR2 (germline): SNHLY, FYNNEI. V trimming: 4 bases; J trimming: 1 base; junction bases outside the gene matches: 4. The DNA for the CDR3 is TGTGCCAGCAGTGCCCCGGGACAGGGGAACACTGAAGCTTTCTTT. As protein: CASSAPGQGNTEAFF.

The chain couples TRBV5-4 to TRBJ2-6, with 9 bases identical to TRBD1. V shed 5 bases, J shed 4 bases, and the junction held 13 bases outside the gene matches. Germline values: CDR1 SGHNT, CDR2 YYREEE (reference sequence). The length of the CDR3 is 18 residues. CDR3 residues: CASRLPGQGFTGANVLTF. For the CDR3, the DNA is TGTGCCAGCAGACTACCGGGACAGGGTTTCACCGGGGCCAACGTCCTGACTTTC.

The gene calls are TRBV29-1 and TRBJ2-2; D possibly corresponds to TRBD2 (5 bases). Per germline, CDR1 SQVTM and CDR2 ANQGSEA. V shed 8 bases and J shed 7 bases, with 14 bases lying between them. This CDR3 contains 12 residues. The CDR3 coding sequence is TGCAGCCGGCGAGGAGGAGTCGGGGAGCTGTTTTTT. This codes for CSRRGGVGELFF.

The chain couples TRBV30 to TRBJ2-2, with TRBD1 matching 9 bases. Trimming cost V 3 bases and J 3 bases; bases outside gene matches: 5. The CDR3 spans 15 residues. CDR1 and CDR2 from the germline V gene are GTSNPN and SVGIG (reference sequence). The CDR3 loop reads CAWRSGQGHTGELFF. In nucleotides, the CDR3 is TGTGCCTGGAGGTCGGGACAGGGACACACCGGGGAGCTGTTTTTT. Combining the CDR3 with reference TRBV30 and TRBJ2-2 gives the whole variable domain SQTIHQWPATLVQPVGSPLSLECTVEGTSNPNLYWYRQAAGRGLQLLFYSVGIGQISSEVPQNLSASRPQDRQFILSSKKLLLSDSGFYLCAWRSGQGHTGELFFGEGSRLTVL.